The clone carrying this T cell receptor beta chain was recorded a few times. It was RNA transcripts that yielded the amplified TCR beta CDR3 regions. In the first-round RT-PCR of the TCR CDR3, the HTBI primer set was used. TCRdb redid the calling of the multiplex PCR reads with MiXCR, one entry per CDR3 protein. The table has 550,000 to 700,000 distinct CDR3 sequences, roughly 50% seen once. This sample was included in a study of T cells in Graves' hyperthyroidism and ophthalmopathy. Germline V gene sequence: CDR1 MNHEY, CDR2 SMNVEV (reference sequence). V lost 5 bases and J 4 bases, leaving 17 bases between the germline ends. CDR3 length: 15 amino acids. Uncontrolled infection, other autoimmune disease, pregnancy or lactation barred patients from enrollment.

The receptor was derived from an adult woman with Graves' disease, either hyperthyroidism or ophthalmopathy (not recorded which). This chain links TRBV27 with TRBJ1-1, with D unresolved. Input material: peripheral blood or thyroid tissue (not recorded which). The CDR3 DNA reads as TGTGCCAGCAGTCCCGCGAATAGGGTGGGCACTGAAGCTTTCTTT. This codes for CASSPANRVGTEAFF.